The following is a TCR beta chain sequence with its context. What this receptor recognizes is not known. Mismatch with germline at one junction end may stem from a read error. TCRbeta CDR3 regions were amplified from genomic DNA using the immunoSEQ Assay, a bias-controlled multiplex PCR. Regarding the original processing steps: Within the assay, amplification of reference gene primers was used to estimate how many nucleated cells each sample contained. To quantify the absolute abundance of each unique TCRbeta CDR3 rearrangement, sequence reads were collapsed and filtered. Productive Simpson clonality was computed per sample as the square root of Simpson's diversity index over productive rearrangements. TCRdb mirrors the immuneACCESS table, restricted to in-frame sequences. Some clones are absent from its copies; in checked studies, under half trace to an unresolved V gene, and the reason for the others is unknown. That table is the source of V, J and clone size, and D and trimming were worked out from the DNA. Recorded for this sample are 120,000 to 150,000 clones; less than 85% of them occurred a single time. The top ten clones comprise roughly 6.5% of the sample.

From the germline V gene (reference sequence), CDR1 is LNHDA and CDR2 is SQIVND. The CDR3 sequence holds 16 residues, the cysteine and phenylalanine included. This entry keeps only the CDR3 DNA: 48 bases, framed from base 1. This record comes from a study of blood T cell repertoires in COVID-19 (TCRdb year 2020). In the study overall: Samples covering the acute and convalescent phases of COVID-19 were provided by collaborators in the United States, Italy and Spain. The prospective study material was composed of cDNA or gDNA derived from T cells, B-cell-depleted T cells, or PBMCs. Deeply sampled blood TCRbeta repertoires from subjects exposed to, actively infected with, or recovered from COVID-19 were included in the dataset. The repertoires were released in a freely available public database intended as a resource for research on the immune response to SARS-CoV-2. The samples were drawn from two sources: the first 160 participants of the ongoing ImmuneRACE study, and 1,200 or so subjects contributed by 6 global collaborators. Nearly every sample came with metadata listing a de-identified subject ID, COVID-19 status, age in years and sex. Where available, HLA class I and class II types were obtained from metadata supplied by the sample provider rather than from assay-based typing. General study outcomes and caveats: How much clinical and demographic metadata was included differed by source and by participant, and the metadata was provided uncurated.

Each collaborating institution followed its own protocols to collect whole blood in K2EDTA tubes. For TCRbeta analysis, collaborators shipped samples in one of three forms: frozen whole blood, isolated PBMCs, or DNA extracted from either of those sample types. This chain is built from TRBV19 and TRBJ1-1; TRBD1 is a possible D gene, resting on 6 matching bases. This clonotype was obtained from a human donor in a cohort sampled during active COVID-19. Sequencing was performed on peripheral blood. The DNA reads TGTGCCAGTAAGCCCCAGGGGAAAATTGGGAACATTGAAGCTTTCTTT. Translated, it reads CASKPQGKIGNIEAFF.